The present entry profiles one T cell receptor beta chain with its context. This sample was included in a study of control samples from healthy donors and cancer patients. The repertoire was sequenced with immunoSEQ multiplex PCR; TCRdb's copy has only in-frame clones and lacks some. This sample has around 50,000 clones; approximately 89% occur once, and the top ten carry 1.6%. The CDR3 runs to 13 residues. Between the trimmed V and J ends, which lost 5 bases and 4 bases, there was a span of 11 bases. CDR1 is SEHNR and CDR2 is FQNEAQ in the germline V gene (reference sequence). The receptor was derived from a man in his forties or fifties with colorectal cancer. The sequenced sample was PBMCs. This sequence joins TRBV7-9 and TRBJ1-2; a possible D gene is TRBD1 (5 bases). The CDR3, as DNA: TGTGCCAGCAGCCCAGGGACCCTCTATGGCTACACCTTC. Translated, it gives CASSPGTLYGYTF.